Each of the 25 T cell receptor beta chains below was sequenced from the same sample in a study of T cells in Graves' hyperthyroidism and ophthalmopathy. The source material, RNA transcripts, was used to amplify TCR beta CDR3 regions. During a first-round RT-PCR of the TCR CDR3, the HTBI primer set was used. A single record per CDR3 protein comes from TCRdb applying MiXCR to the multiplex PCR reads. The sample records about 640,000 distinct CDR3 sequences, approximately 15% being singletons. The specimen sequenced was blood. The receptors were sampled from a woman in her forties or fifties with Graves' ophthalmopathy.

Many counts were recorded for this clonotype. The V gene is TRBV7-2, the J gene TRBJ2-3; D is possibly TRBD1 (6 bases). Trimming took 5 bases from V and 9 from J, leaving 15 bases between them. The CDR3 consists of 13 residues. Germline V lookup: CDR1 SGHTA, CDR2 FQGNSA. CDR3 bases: TGTGCCAGCAGCGGACAGCTGGGGGCCACGCAGTATTTT. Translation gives CASSGQLGATQYF.

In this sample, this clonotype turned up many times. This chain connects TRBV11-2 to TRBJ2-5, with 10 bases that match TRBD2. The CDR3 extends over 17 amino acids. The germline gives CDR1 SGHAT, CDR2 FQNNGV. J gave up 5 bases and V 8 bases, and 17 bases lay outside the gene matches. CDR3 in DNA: TGTGCCAGCCAGCATTGGCTAGCGGGAGAAGAGAGGGAGACCCAGTACTTC. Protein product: CASQHWLAGEERETQYF.

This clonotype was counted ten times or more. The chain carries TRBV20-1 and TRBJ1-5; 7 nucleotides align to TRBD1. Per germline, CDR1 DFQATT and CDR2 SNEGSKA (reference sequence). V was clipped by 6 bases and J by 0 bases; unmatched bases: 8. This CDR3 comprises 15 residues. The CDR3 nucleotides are TGCAGTGCCTCGGACAGGCAATATAGCAATCAGCCCCAGCATTTT. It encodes CSASDRQYSNQPQHF.

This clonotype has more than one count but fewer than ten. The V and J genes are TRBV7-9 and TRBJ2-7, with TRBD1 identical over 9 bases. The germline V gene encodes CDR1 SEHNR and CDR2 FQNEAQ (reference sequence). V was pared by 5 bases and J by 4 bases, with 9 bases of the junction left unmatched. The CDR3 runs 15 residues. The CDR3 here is CASSLPRDRAYEQYF. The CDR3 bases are TGTGCCAGCAGCCTCCCCCGGGACAGGGCGTACGAGCAGTACTTC.

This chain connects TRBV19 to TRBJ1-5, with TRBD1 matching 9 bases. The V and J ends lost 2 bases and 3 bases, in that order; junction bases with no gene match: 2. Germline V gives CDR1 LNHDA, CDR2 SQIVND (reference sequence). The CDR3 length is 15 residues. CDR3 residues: CASSIHRGPNQPQHF. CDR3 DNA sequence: TGTGCCAGTAGTATACACAGGGGGCCCAATCAGCCCCAGCATTTT.

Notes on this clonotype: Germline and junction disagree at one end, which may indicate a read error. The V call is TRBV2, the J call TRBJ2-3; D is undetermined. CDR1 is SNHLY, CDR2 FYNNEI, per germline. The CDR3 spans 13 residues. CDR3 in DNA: TGTGCCAGCAGTGAAGGCTACACAGATACGCAGTGTTTT. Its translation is CASSEGYTDTQCF. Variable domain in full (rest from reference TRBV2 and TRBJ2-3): EPEVTQTPSHQVTQMGQEVILRCVPISNHLYFYWYRQILGQKVEFLVSFYNNEISEKSEIFDDQFSVERPDGSNFTLKIRSTKLEDSAMYFCASSEGYTDTQCFGPGTRLTVL.

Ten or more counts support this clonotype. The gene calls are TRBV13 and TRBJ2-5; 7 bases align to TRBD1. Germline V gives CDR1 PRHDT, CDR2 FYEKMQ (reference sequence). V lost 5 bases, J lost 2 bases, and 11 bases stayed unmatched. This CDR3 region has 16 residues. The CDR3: CASSPLQGVQQETQYF. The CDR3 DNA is TGTGCCAGCAGCCCCCTGCAGGGGGTGCAACAAGAGACCCAGTACTTC.

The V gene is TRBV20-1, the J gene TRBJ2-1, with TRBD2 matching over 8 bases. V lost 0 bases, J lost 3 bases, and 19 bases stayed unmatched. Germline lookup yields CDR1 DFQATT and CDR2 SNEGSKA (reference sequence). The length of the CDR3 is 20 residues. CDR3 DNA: TGCAGTGCTAGAGATTCCCTTAGCGGGGCTCTCCCGGCGGTCTACAATGAGCAGTTCTTC. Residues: CSARDSLSGALPAVYNEQFF.

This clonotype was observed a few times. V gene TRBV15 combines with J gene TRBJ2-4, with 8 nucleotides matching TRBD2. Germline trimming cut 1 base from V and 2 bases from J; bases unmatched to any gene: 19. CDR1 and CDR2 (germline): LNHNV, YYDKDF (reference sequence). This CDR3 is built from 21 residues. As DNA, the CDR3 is TGTGCCACCAGCAGAGGAGAAGGGAAAGGTCTAGCGGGCCCGTCCAAAAACATTCAGTACTTC. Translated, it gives CATSRGEGKGLAGPSKNIQYF.

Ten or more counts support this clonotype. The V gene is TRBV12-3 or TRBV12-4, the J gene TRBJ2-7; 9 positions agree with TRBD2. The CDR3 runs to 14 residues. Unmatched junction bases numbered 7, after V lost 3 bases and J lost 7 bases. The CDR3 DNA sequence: TGTGCCAGCAGTTTGTCAGGACTAGCGACTGAGCAGTACTTC. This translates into CASSLSGLATEQYF.

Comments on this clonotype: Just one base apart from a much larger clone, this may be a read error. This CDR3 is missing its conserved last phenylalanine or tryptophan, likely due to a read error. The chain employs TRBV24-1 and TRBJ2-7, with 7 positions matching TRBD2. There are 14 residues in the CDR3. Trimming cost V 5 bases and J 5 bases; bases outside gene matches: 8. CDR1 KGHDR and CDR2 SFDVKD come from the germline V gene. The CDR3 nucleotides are TGTGCCACCAGTGCCGAGCGGGGAGGCGACGAGCAGTACTCC. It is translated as CATSAERGGDEQYS.

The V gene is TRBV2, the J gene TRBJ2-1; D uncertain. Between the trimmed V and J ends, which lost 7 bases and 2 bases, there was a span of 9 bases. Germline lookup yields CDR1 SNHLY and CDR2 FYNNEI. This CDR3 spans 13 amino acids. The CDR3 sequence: CASMALPYNEQFF. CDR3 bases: TGTGCCAGCATGGCCTTACCCTACAATGAGCAGTTCTTC.

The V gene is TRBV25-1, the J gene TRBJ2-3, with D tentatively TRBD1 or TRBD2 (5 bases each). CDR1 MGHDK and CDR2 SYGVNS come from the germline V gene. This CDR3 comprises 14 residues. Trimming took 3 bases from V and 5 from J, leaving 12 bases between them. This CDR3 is CASSDRETGDTQYF. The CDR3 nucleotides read TGTGCCAGCAGTGACAGGGAGACCGGAGATACGCAGTATTTT.

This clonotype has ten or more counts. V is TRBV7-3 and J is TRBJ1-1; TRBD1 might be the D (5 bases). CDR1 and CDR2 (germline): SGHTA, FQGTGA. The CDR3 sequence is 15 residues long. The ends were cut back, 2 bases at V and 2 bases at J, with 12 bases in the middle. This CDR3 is CASSLLGDANTEAFF. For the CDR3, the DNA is TGTGCCAGCAGCTTATTGGGGGACGCAAACACTGAAGCTTTCTTT.

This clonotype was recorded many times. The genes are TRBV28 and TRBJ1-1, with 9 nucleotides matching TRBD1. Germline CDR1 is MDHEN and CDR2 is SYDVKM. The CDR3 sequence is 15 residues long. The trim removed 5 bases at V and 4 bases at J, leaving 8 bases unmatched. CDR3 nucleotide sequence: TGTGCCAGCAGTCTAACCGGGACAGGGCTCACTGAAGCTTTCTTT. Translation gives CASSLTGTGLTEAFF.

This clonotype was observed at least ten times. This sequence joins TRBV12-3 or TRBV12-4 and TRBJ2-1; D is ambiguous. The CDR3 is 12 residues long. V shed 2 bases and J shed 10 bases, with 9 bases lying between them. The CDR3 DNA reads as TGTGCCAGCAGTTTACGTGGGATAGAGCAGTTCTTC. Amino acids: CASSLRGIEQFF.

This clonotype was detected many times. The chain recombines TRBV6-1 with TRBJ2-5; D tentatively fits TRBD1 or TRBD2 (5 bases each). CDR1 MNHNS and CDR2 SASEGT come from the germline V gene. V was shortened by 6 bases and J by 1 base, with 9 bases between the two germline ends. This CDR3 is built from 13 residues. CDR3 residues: CASRGRGQETQYF. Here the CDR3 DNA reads TGTGCCAGCAGGGGACGGGGCCAAGAGACCCAGTACTTC.

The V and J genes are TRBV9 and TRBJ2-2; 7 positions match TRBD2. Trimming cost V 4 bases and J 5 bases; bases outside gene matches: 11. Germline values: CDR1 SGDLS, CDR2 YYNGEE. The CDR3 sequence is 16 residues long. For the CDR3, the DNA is TGTGCCAGCAGCCCCCGGGGAAGCGGGGAGACCGGGGAGCTGTTTTTT. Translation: CASSPRGSGETGELFF.

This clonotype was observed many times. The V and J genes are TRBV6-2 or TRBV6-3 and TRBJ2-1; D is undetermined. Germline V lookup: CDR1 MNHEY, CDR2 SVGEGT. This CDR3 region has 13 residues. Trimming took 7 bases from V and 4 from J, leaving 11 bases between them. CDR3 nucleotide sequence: TGTGCCAGCAACTCACTACAATACAATGAGCAGTTCTTC. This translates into CASNSLQYNEQFF.

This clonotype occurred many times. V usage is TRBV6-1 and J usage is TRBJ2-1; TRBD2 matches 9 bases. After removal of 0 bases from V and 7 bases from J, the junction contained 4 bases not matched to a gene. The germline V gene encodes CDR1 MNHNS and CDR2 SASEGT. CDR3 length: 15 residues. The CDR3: CASSEALAGRNEQFF. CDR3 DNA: TGTGCCAGCAGTGAAGCGCTAGCGGGAAGGAATGAGCAGTTCTTC.

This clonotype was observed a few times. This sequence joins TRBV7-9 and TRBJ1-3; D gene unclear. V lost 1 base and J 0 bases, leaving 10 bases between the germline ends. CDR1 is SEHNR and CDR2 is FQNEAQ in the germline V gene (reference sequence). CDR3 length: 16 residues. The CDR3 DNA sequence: TGTGCCAGCAGCTTAGAGGTGGCAGACTCTGGAAACACCATATATTTT. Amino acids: CASSLEVADSGNTIYF.

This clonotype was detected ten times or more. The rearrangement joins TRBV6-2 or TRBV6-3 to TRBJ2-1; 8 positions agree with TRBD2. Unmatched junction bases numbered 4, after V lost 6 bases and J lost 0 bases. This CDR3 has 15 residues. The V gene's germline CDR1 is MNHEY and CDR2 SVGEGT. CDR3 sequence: CASRESGSSYNEQFF. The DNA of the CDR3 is TGTGCCAGCAGGGAAAGCGGGAGCTCCTACAATGAGCAGTTCTTC.

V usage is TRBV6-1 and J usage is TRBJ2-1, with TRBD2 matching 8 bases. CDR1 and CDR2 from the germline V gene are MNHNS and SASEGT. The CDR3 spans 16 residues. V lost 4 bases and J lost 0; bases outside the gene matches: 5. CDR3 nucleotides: TGTGCCAGCAGTGCCACTACTAGCGGCTCCTACAATGAGCAGTTCTTC. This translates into CASSATTSGSYNEQFF.

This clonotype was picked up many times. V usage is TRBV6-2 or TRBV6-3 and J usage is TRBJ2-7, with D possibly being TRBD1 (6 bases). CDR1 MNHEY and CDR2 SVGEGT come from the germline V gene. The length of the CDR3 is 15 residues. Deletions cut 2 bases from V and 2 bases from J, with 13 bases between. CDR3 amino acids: CASSYRRTETYEQYF. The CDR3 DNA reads TGTGCCAGCAGTTACAGACGGACAGAAACCTACGAGCAGTACTTC.

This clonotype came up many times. CDR3 coding DNA: TGTGCCTGGAGTGAAATCGGGGAGCTGTTTTTT. This sequence encodes CAWSEIGELFF. This chain joins TRBV30 and TRBJ2-2; D is undetermined. The CDR3 consists of 11 residues. V dropped 1 base and J dropped 7 bases, with 4 bases sitting between them. Germline lookup yields CDR1 GTSNPN and CDR2 SVGIG (reference sequence).